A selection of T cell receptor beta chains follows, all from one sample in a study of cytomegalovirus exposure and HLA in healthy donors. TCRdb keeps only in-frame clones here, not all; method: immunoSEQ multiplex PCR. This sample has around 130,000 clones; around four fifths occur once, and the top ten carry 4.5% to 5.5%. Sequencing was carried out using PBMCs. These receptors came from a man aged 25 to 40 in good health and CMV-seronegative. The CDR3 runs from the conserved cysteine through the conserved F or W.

CDR3aa: CASSRRDSSYEQYF; v_gene: TRBV21-1; j_gene: TRBJ2-7
CDR3aa: CASSGRFSTGELFF; v_gene: TRBV6-1; j_gene: TRBJ2-2
CDR3aa: CASKPDRAGNNEQFF; v_gene: TRBV7-2; j_gene: TRBJ2-1
CDR3aa: CASSNRADEQYF; v_gene: TRBV6-5; j_gene: TRBJ2-7
CDR3aa: CASSLASGGAYNEQFF; v_gene: TRBV5-4; j_gene: TRBJ2-1
CDR3aa: CASSQRLSRDNQETQYF; v_gene: TRBV4-2; j_gene: TRBJ2-5
CDR3aa: CAWRGQGQLHEQYF; v_gene: TRBV30; j_gene: TRBJ2-7
CDR3aa: CAISDRQGASWGSYEQYF; v_gene: TRBV10-3; j_gene: TRBJ2-7
CDR3aa: CASSPGLAGPNTGELFF; v_gene: TRBV18; j_gene: TRBJ2-2
CDR3aa: CASRPGLSTGELFF; v_gene: TRBV6-1; j_gene: TRBJ2-2
CDR3aa: CASSMDGGQPTEQFF; v_gene: TRBV7-9; j_gene: TRBJ2-1
CDR3aa: CASSLDRGGVNQPQHF; v_gene: TRBV7-2; j_gene: TRBJ1-5
CDR3aa: CASSLRGPGSYEQYF; v_gene: TRBV5-6; j_gene: .
CDR3aa: CASSRPGLGYGYTF; v_gene: TRBV7-2; j_gene: TRBJ1-2
CDR3aa: CASKVRLAGQETQYF; v_gene: TRBV6-5; j_gene: TRBJ2-5
CDR3aa: CAYRGYAGELFF; v_gene: TRBV28; j_gene: TRBJ2-2
CDR3aa: CASSIGGQGRFVSEAFF; v_gene: TRBV19; j_gene: TRBJ1-1
CDR3aa: CASSSSAGVTGELFF; v_gene: TRBV7-2; j_gene: TRBJ2-2
CDR3aa: CASSQERMNTGELFF; v_gene: TRBV4-1; j_gene: TRBJ2-2
CDR3aa: CASPGLAGVLLSYEQYF; v_gene: TRBV28; j_gene: TRBJ2-7
CDR3aa: CASSFGGNEKLFF; v_gene: TRBV5-4; j_gene: TRBJ1-4
CDR3aa: CASSVAEGSPNEQFF; v_gene: TRBV9; j_gene: TRBJ2-1
CDR3aa: CASRGRVYEQYF; v_gene: TRBV5-6; j_gene: TRBJ2-7
CDR3aa: CASSYGGRAYEQFF; v_gene: TRBV6-5; j_gene: TRBJ2-1
CDR3aa: CASSLVRHNPGTGGSGANVLTF; v_gene: TRBV7-7; j_gene: TRBJ2-6
CDR3aa: CASSFFRAGELKNIQYF; v_gene: TRBV5-6; j_gene: TRBJ2-4
CDR3aa: CASSPGGELTMQYF; v_gene: TRBV9; j_gene: TRBJ2-7
CDR3aa: CASSPGLGGYEQFF; v_gene: TRBV9; j_gene: TRBJ2-1
CDR3aa: CASSQAGGAPNEQFF; v_gene: TRBV4-1; j_gene: TRBJ2-1
CDR3aa: CASKNDIAGDDTRYF; v_gene: TRBV19; j_gene: TRBJ2-7
CDR3aa: CASSLSASGRANSYEQYF; v_gene: TRBV28; j_gene: TRBJ2-7
CDR3aa: CASSPGGSGNTIYF; v_gene: TRBV6-5; j_gene: TRBJ1-3
CDR3aa: CASSSGGSGEETQYF; v_gene: TRBV13; j_gene: TRBJ2-5
CDR3aa: CASSGAREQFF; v_gene: TRBV19; j_gene: TRBJ2-1
CDR3aa: CASSLGTGKGTQYF; v_gene: TRBV5-1; j_gene: TRBJ2-5
CDR3aa: CSVEVRGGGEKLFF; v_gene: TRBV29-1; j_gene: TRBJ1-4
CDR3aa: CASSFEVYGYTF; v_gene: TRBV5-5; j_gene: TRBJ1-2
CDR3aa: CASSVIDSSYEQYF; v_gene: TRBV6-5; j_gene: TRBJ2-7
CDR3aa: CASSQTQGYEQYF; v_gene: TRBV4-3; j_gene: TRBJ2-7
CDR3aa: CASSVEGTPGNTIYF; v_gene: TRBV9; j_gene: TRBJ1-3
CDR3aa: CASSYGQGFQPQHF; v_gene: TRBV6-5; j_gene: TRBJ1-5
CDR3aa: CASSVTGVSYEQYF; v_gene: TRBV5-1; j_gene: TRBJ2-7
CDR3aa: CASSESDRGRSPLHF; v_gene: TRBV25-1; j_gene: TRBJ1-6
CDR3aa: CASSFLAGANTGELFF; v_gene: TRBV7-9; j_gene: TRBJ2-2
CDR3aa: CASSSYNAEAFF; v_gene: TRBV7-2; j_gene: TRBJ1-1
CDR3aa: CASSPRETGELFF; v_gene: TRBV7-8; j_gene: TRBJ2-2
CDR3aa: CASRSSGTSGRTEQFF; v_gene: TRBV5-1; j_gene: TRBJ2-1
CDR3aa: CASSLVGEMNTEAFF; v_gene: TRBV7-6; j_gene: TRBJ1-1
CDR3aa: CSVATGTGPRDYGYTF; v_gene: TRBV29-1; j_gene: TRBJ1-2
CDR3aa: CASSPYQGPYNEQFF; v_gene: TRBV18; j_gene: TRBJ2-1
CDR3aa: CASSQGPYNYEQYF; v_gene: TRBV4-3; j_gene: TRBJ2-7